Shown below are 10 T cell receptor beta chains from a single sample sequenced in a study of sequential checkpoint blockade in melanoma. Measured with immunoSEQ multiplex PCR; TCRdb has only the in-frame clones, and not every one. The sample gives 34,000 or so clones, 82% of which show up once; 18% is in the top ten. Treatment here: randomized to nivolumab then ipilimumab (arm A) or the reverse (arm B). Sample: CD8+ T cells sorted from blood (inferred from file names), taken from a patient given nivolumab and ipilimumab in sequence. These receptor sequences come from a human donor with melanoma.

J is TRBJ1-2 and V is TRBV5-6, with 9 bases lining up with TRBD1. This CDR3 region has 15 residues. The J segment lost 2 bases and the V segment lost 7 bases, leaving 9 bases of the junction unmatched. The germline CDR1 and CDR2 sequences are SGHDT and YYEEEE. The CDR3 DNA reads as TGTGCCAGCGGCGTACAGGGGGCTATAAACTATGGCTACACCTTC. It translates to CASGVQGAINYGYTF. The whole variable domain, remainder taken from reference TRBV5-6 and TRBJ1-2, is DAGVTQSPTHLIKTRGQQVTLRCSPKSGHDTVSWYQQALGQGPQFIFQYYEEEERQRGNFPDRFSGHQFPNYSSELNVNALLLGDSALYLCASGVQGAINYGYTFGSGTRLTVV.

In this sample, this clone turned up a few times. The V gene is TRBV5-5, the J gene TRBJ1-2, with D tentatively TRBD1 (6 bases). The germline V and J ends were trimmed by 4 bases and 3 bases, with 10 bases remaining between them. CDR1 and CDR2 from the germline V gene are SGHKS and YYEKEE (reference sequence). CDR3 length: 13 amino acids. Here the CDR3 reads CASSPDSHYGYTF. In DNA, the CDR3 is TGTGCCAGCAGCCCGGACAGCCACTATGGCTACACCTTC.

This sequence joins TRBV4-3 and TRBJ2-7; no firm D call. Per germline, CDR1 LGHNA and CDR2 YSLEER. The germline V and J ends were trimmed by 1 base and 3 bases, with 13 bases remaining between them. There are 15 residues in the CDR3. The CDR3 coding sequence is TGCGCCAGCAGCCAAGTTATGGGCATAGACTACGAGCAGTACTTC. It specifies CASSQVMGIDYEQYF.

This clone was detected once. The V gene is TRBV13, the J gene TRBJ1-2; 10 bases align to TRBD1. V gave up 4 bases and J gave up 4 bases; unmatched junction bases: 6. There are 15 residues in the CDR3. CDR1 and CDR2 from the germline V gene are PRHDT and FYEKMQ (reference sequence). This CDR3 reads CASSSRTGGIYGYTF. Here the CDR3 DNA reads TGTGCCAGCAGCTCACGGACAGGGGGGATCTATGGCTACACCTTC.

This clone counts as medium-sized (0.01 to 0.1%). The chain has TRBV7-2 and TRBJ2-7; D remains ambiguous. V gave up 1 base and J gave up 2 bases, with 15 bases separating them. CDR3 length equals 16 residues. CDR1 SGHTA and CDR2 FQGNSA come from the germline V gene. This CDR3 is CASSLVLSSVAYEQYF. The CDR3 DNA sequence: TGTGCCAGCAGCTTAGTTCTTTCTTCAGTTGCCTACGAGCAGTACTTC.

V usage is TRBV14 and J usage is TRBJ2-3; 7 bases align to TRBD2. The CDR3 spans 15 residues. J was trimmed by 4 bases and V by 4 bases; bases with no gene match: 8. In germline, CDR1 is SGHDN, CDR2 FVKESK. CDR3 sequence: CASSPRLALPDTQYF. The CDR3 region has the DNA TGTGCCAGCAGCCCCAGACTAGCTCTACCAGATACGCAGTATTTT.

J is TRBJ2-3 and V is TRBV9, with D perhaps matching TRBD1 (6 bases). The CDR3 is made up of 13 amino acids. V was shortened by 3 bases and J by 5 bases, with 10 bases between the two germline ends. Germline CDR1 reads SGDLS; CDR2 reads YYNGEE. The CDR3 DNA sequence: TGTGCCAGCAGCGCCATCAGGGGAGATACGCAGTATTTT. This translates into CASSAIRGDTQYF.

The CDR3 here is CASSPGGFSGNTIYF. CDR3 bases: TGCGCCAGCAGCCCAGGGGGCTTCTCTGGAAACACCATATATTTT. The rearrangement uses TRBV4-3 and TRBJ1-3, with 8 nucleotides matching TRBD1. With V trimmed by 4 bases and J by 0 bases, 2 bases remained unmatched. The CDR3 extends over 15 amino acids. Germline V gene data show CDR1 as LGHNA and CDR2 as YSLEER.

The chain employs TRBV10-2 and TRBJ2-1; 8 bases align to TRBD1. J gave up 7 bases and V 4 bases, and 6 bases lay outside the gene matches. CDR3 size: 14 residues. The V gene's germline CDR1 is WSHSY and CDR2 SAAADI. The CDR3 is CASSAWTGKNEQFF. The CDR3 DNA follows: TGCGCCAGCAGTGCATGGACAGGGAAGAATGAGCAGTTCTTC.

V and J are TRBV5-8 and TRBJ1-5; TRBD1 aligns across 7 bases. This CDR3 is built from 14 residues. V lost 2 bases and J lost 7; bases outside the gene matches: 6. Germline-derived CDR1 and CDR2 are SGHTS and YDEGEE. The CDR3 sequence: CASSFRGGWQPQHF. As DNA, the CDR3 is TGTGCCAGCAGCTTTCGAGGGGGCTGGCAGCCCCAGCATTTT.